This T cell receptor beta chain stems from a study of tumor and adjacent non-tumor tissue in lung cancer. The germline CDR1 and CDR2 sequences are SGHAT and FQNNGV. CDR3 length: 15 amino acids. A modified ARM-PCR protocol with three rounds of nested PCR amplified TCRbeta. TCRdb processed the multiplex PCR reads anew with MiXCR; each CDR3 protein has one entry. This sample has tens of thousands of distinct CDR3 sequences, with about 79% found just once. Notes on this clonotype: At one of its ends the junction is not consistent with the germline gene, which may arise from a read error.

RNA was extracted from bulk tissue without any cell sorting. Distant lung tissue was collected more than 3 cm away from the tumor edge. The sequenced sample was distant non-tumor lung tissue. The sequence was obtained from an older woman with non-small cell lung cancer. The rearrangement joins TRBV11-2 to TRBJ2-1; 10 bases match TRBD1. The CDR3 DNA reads TGTGCCAGCAGTCGATCCGGGACAGGGGACAATGAGCAGCTCTTC. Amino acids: CASSRSGTGDNEQLF.